The clone carrying this T cell receptor (beta chain) was counted ten times or more. Its specificity is unknown. The data were taken from a study of CD8 T cells in ankylosing spondylitis. General study points: There was reportedly significant enrichment of clones that were disease-linked in matched ankylosing spondylitis synovial fluid. The authors found the disease-linked clones to be CD8+ and relatively rare in peripheral blood. Some motif variants had been reported before (in reactive arthritis synovial fluid and blood). Apparently characteristic of ankylosing spondylitis blood was a TCR beta motif (eight highly homologous variants).

The germline V gene encodes CDR1 DFQATT and CDR2 SNEGSKA (reference sequence). Trimming shortened V by 7 bases and J by 5 bases, and 17 bases separated the two germline ends. The length of the CDR3 is 14 residues. By quantitative 5'-RACE with molecular barcodes, the TCR beta libraries were made. A single record per CDR3 protein comes from TCRdb applying MiXCR to the 5' RACE reads. The sample lists fewer than 550,000 distinct CDR3 sequences, roughly 5% occurring once. This rearrangement joins TRBV20-1 to TRBJ1-4; D perhaps matches TRBD1 (6 bases). This TCR came from a male donor with ankylosing spondylitis. Sequences were obtained from blood, either unsorted or a sorted T cell fraction (not recorded which). CDR3 sequence reads: CSGTKNRVNEKLFF. The CDR3 DNA reads as TGCAGTGGAACCAAAAACAGGGTGAATGAAAAACTGTTTTTT.